This record covers a single T cell receptor beta chain. Primers: 60 Vbeta forward and 13 Jbeta reverse. Libraries were prepared by immunoSEQ multiplex PCR; TCRdb keeps only in-frame clonotypes and omits some of them. The sample has 90,000 to 120,000 clones, around 69% seen once. There are 17 residues in the CDR3. This record comes from a study of cytomegalovirus exposure and HLA in healthy donors. Sequenced: PBMCs. This chain links TRBV21-1 with TRBJ2-7; TRBD2, the table's D call, was not compared with the DNA. TRBV21-1 counts as a pseudogene. The clonotype originates from a man aged 18-30 years in good health and CMV-seronegative. The CDR3, as DNA: TGTGCCAGCAGCAAAGCGGGGTCCGGGAGCGAGCCTTACGAGCAGTACTTC. Amino acids: CASSKAGSGSEPYEQYF.